The 3 T cell receptor beta chains listed next were all sequenced from one sample in a study of blood T cell repertoires in COVID-19. Clones were sequenced by immunoSEQ multiplex PCR, and TCRdb holds only the in-frame ones, with some missing. The sample consists of roughly 380,000 clones, 88% of them appearing once. The material sequenced was PBMCs or T cells enriched from blood (not recorded which). Receptors originate from a woman aged 30 to 39 who had been exposed to COVID-19.

CDR3 nucleotides: TGTGCCAGCAGCTTAGGGAGACAGGGTGGACGGGGCTACACCTTC. Translation: CASSLGRQGGRGYTF. The chain combines TRBV7-9 with TRBJ1-2, with 7 bases identical to TRBD1. The junction had 10 bases not matched to a gene; V was cut back by 1 base and J by 8 bases. Germline V gene sequence: CDR1 SEHNR, CDR2 FQNEAQ (reference sequence). This CDR3 is built from 15 residues.

Comment on this clone: The same CDR3 is also encoded by other DNA sequences in this sample. This chain joins TRBV12-3 or TRBV12-4 and TRBJ2-7, with 9 bases fitting TRBD1. The CDR3 length is 13 residues. V was clipped by 5 bases and J by 5 bases; unmatched bases: 4. CDR3 nucleotide sequence: TGTGCCAGCAGTAGGGACAGGGTTGACGAGCAGTACTTC. Protein: CASSRDRVDEQYF.

The rearrangement uses TRBV29-1 and TRBJ2-4; maybe TRBD1 (7 bases). Trimming took 2 bases from V and 0 from J, leaving 14 bases between them. The germline CDR1 and CDR2 sequences are SQVTM and ANQGSEA. There are 16 residues in the CDR3. The chain's CDR3 is CSVEPGAGGAKNIQYF. The CDR3 DNA is TGCAGCGTTGAACCGGGGGCAGGGGGAGCCAAAAACATTCAGTACTTC.